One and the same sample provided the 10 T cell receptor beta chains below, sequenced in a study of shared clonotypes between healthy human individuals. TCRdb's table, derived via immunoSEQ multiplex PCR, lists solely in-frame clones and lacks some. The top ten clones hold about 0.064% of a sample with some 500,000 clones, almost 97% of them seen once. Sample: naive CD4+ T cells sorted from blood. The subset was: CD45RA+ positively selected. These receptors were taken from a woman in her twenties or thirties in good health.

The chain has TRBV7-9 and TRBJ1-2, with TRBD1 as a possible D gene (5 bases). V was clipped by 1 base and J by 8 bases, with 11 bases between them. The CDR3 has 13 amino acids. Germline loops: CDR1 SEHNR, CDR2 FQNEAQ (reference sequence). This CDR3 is CASSLVQGGGYTF. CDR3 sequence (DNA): TGTGCCAGCAGCTTAGTCCAGGGCGGGGGCTACACCTTC.

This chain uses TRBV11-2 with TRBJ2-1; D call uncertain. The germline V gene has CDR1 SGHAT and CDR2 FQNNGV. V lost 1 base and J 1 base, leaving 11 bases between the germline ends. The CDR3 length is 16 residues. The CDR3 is CASSLVRTLSYNEQFF. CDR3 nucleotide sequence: TGTGCCAGCAGCTTAGTCCGGACCCTGTCCTACAATGAGCAGTTCTTC.

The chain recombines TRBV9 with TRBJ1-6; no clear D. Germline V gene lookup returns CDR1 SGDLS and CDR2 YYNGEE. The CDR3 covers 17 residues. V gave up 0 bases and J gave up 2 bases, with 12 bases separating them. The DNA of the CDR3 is TGTGCCAGCAGCGTAGCGATGGAATTGACCTATAATTCACCCCTCCACTTT. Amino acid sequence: CASSVAMELTYNSPLHF. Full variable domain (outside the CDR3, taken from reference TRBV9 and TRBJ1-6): DSGVTQTPKHLITATGQRVTLRCSPRSGDLSVYWYQQSLDQGLQFLIQYYNGEERAKGNILERFSAQQFPDLHSELNLSSLELGDSALYFCASSVAMELTYNSPLHFGNGTRLTVT.

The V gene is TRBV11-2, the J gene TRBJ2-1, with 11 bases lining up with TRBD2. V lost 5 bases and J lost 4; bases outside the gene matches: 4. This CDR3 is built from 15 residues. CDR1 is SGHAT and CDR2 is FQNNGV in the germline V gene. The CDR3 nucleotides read TGTGCCAGCAGCCAACTAGCGGGAGAATACAATGAGCAGTTCTTC. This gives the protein CASSQLAGEYNEQFF.

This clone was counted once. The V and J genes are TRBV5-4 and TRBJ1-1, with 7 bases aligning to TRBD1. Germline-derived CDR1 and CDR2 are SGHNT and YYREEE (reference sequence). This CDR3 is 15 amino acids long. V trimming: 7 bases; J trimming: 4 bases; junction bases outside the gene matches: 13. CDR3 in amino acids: CASGHQGGPSTEAFF. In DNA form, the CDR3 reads TGTGCCAGCGGCCACCAGGGGGGGCCGAGCACTGAAGCTTTCTTT.

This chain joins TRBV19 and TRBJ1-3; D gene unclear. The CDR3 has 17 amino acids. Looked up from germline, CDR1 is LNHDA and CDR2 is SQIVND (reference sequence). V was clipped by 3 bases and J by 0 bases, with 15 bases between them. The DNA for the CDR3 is TGTGCCAGTAGTATCGCGGGCAACCCCTCCTCTGGAAACACCATATATTTT. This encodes CASSIAGNPSSGNTIYF. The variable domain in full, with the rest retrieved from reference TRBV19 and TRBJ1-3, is DGGITQSPKYLFRKEGQNVTLSCEQNLNHDAMYWYRQDPGQGLRLIYYSQIVNDFQKGDIAEGYSVSREKKESFPLTVTSAQKNPTAFYLCASSIAGNPSSGNTIYFGEGSWLTVV.

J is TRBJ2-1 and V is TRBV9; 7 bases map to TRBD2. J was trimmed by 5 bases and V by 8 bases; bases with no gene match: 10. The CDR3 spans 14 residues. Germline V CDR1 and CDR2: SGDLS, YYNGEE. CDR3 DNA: TGTGCCAGGAGACACGGGAGGACAAACAATGAGCAGTTCTTC. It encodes CARRHGRTNNEQFF.

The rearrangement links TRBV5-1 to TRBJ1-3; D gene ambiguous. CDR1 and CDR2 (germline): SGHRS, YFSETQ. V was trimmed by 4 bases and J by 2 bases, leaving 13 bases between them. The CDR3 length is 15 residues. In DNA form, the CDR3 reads TGCGCCAGCAGCCCAGAATTTTCGGCTGGAAACACCATATATTTT. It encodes CASSPEFSAGNTIYF.

The CDR3 DNA follows: TGTGCCAGCAGCTTGGGCCTTATCAGAGAGCAGTTCTTC. Protein sequence: CASSLGLIREQFF. The rearrangement links TRBV14 to TRBJ2-1; no firm D call. V dropped 5 bases and J dropped 10 bases, with 15 bases sitting between them. CDR1 SGHDN and CDR2 FVKESK come from the germline V gene. The CDR3 extends over 13 amino acids.

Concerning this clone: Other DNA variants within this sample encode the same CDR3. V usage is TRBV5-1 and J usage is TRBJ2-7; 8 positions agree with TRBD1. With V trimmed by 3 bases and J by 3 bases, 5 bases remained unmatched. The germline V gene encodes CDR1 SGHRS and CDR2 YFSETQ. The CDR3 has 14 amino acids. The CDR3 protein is CASSSGTGNYEQYF. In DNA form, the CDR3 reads TGCGCCAGCAGCTCCGGGACAGGTAACTACGAGCAGTACTTC.